This is a list of T cell receptor beta chains from one sample in a study of cytomegalovirus exposure and HLA in healthy donors. Sequencing was performed with immunoSEQ multiplex PCR; in TCRdb, only in-frame clones are kept and a portion is missing. In the table there are 140,000 to 150,000 clones, approximately 9% of which are singletons. The sequenced sample consisted of PBMCs. The receptors derive from a male donor in good health and CMV-seronegative. The CDR3 runs from the conserved cysteine through the conserved F or W. The D gene is left open where the match is weak. A row's size may be missing; if present it is once, few, many or a size class.

J gene: TRBJ1-6
clone size: .
V gene: TRBV28
D gene: .
CDR3 length: 15
CDR3 DNA: TGTGCCAGCAGTTTCCGAGGGGGTTATAATTCACCCCTCCACTTT
CDR3 protein: CASSFRGGYNSPLHF

J gene: TRBJ1-4
clone size: .
V gene: TRBV5-1
D gene: TRBD1
CDR3 length: 14
CDR3 DNA: TGCGCCAGCAGCTTGGGGGACAGTAATGAAAAACTGTTTTTT
CDR3 protein: CASSLGDSNEKLFF

J gene: TRBJ2-2
clone size: few
V gene: TRBV19
D gene: .
CDR3 length: 18
CDR3 DNA: TGTGCCAGTAGTATCCAAGACGGGGAGGCAGGGCCCACCGGGGAGCTGTTTTTT
CDR3 protein: CASSIQDGEAGPTGELFF

J gene: TRBJ2-2
clone size: few
V gene: TRBV4-3
D gene: .
CDR3 length: 19
CDR3 DNA: TGCGCCAGCAGCCAAGATGGACTAACGGGGGTCGGGAACACCGGGGAGCTGTTTTTT
CDR3 protein: CASSQDGLTGVGNTGELFF

J gene: TRBJ1-1
clone size: .
V gene: TRBV9
D gene: .
CDR3 length: 16
CDR3 DNA: TGTGCCAGCAGCGTAGATTCGGACCTGCGGGACACTGAAGCTTTCTTT
CDR3 protein: CASSVDSDLRDTEAFF

J gene: TRBJ2-3
clone size: .
V gene: TRBV4-1
D gene: .
CDR3 length: 16
CDR3 DNA: TGCGCCAGCAGCAAAGTAGCGCCTAGGAGCACAGATACGCAGTATTTT
CDR3 protein: CASSKVAPRSTDTQYF

J gene: TRBJ1-2
clone size: .
V gene: TRBV28
D gene: .
CDR3 length: 13
CDR3 DNA: TGTGCCAGCAGTTTACGGGGGGTGAGTGGCTACACCTTC
CDR3 protein: CASSLRGVSGYTF

J gene: TRBJ1-2
clone size: few
V gene: TRBV7-2
D gene: TRBD1
CDR3 length: 14
CDR3 DNA: TGTGCCAGCAACACAGGGGGTGCTAACTATGGCTACACCTTC
CDR3 protein: CASNTGGANYGYTF

J gene: TRBJ2-7
clone size: few
V gene: TRBV10-3
D gene: TRBD2
CDR3 length: 15
CDR3 DNA: TGTGCCATCAGTGATGCGGGGGGCTCTAGCTACGAGCAGTACTTC
CDR3 protein: CAISDAGGSSYEQYF

J gene: TRBJ2-7
clone size: .
V gene: TRBV28
D gene: .
CDR3 length: 14
CDR3 DNA: TGTGCCAGCAGAGAAAACGGAGGGTCCTACGAGCAGTACTTC
CDR3 protein: CASRENGGSYEQYF

J gene: TRBJ1-5
clone size: .
V gene: TRBV28
D gene: TRBD1
CDR3 length: 13
CDR3 DNA: TGTGCCAGCAGACCCGAGGGGGCCCAGCCCCAGCATTTT
CDR3 protein: CASRPEGAQPQHF

J gene: TRBJ2-5
clone size: .
V gene: TRBV23-1
D gene: .
CDR3 length: 17
CDR3 DNA: TGCGCCAGCAGTCAATCGGAGCAGGGTATGGTTGAAGAGACCCAGTACTTC
CDR3 protein: CASSQSEQGMVEETQYF

J gene: TRBJ1-4
clone size: few
V gene: TRBV18
D gene: TRBD1
CDR3 length: 15
CDR3 DNA: TGTGCCAGCTCACCACCGGCCACAGGGGGTGAAAAACTGTTTTTT
CDR3 protein: CASSPPATGGEKLFF

J gene: TRBJ2-7
clone size: .
V gene: TRBV7-4
D gene: .
CDR3 length: 15
CDR3 DNA: TGTGCCAGCAGCTTAGTAGCGACAGGTGGCTACGAGCAGTACTTC
CDR3 protein: CASSLVATGGYEQYF

J gene: TRBJ2-7
clone size: few
V gene: TRBV7-9
D gene: .
CDR3 length: 14
CDR3 DNA: TGTGCCAGCAGCTTTCCTGACTCCTCCTACGAGCAGTACTTC
CDR3 protein: CASSFPDSSYEQYF

J gene: TRBJ2-1
clone size: .
V gene: TRBV6-5
D gene: .
CDR3 length: 15
CDR3 DNA: TGTGCCAGCAGTTATACCGAGAGATCCTACAATGAGCAGTTCTTC
CDR3 protein: CASSYTERSYNEQFF

J gene: TRBJ1-1
clone size: few
V gene: TRBV11-2
D gene: .
CDR3 length: 13
CDR3 DNA: TGTGCCAGCAGCTTAGCCAAGAACACTGAAGCTTTCTTT
CDR3 protein: CASSLAKNTEAFF

J gene: TRBJ2-1
clone size: once
V gene: TRBV7-8
D gene: TRBD1
CDR3 length: 15
CDR3 DNA: TGTGCCAGCAGCTTAGCCCCGGGACAGCCCGGTGAGCAGTTCTTC
CDR3 protein: CASSLAPGQPGEQFF

J gene: TRBJ1-4
clone size: .
V gene: TRBV7-9
D gene: .
CDR3 length: 14
CDR3 DNA: TGTGCCAGCAGCTTAGGCGGACAGTGGGAAAAACTGTTTTTT
CDR3 protein: CASSLGGQWEKLFF

J gene: TRBJ1-2
clone size: few
V gene: TRBV28
D gene: .
CDR3 length: 14
CDR3 DNA: TGTGCCAGCAGTCTAATGACAAGATCCTATGGCTACACCTTC
CDR3 protein: CASSLMTRSYGYTF

J gene: TRBJ2-1
clone size: .
V gene: TRBV4-2
D gene: .
CDR3 length: 18
CDR3 DNA: TGTGCCAGCAGCCAAGATGTACCCAGCGGAAGGAGAGACAATGAGCAGTTCTTC
CDR3 protein: CASSQDVPSGRRDNEQFF

J gene: TRBJ1-1
clone size: few
V gene: TRBV14
D gene: .
CDR3 length: 12
CDR3 DNA: TGTGCCAGCAGCCAAGATTGGGAGGAAGCTTTCTTT
CDR3 protein: CASSQDWEEAFF

J gene: TRBJ1-2
clone size: few
V gene: TRBV2
D gene: TRBD1
CDR3 length: 16
CDR3 DNA: TGTGCCAGCAGTGCGCGGACAGGGTTTCTTAACTATGGCTACACCTTC
CDR3 protein: CASSARTGFLNYGYTF

J gene: TRBJ1-2
clone size: few
V gene: TRBV29-1
D gene: .
CDR3 length: 11
CDR3 DNA: TGCAGCGTTGAAGGTCCCAGGGGCTACACCTTC
CDR3 protein: CSVEGPRGYTF

J gene: TRBJ1-4
clone size: .
V gene: TRBV2
D gene: .
CDR3 length: 15
CDR3 DNA: TGTGCCAGCTTAGGGGGAACAGGACTTTGGGAAAAACTGTTTTTT
CDR3 protein: CASLGGTGLWEKLFF

J gene: TRBJ1-1
clone size: .
V gene: TRBV30
D gene: .
CDR3 length: 12
CDR3 DNA: TGTGCCTGGAGTGCCTCGGGGTTAGAGGCTTTCTTT
CDR3 protein: CAWSASGLEAFF

J gene: TRBJ1-4
clone size: few
V gene: TRBV11-3
D gene: .
CDR3 length: 13
CDR3 DNA: TGTGCCAGCAGCCTCCGGGAGGGCGAAAAACTGTTTTTT
CDR3 protein: CASSLREGEKLFF

J gene: TRBJ2-7
clone size: .
V gene: TRBV18
D gene: .
CDR3 length: 14
CDR3 DNA: TGTGCCAGCTCATCCGGGACAATCCCCTACGAGCAGTACTTC
CDR3 protein: CASSSGTIPYEQYF

J gene: TRBJ2-4
clone size: .
V gene: TRBV28
D gene: TRBD1
CDR3 length: 16
CDR3 DNA: TGTGCCAGCAGTTCATCGGACAGGGCGGTCCAAAACATTCAGTACTTC
CDR3 protein: CASSSSDRAVQNIQYF

J gene: TRBJ2-1
clone size: .
V gene: TRBV13
D gene: .
CDR3 length: 11
CDR3 DNA: TGTGCCAGCAGCGTATACAATGAGCAGTTCTTC
CDR3 protein: CASSVYNEQFF

J gene: TRBJ2-1
clone size: .
V gene: TRBV7-3
D gene: .
CDR3 length: 15
CDR3 DNA: TGTGCCAGCACCCCATTTCCCAGCTCCTACAATGAGCAGTTCTTC
CDR3 protein: CASTPFPSSYNEQFF

J gene: TRBJ1-4
clone size: few
V gene: TRBV4-2
D gene: .
CDR3 length: 15
CDR3 DNA: TGTGCCAGCAGCCAAGATCGAGAGTTTAATGAAAAACTGTTTTTT
CDR3 protein: CASSQDREFNEKLFF

J gene: TRBJ1-1
clone size: .
V gene: TRBV29-1
D gene: .
CDR3 length: 13
CDR3 DNA: TGCAGCGTTGAACCACGGCAGGGGCCAGGAGCTTTCTTT
CDR3 protein: CSVEPRQGPGAFF

J gene: TRBJ2-7
clone size: few
V gene: TRBV13
D gene: .
CDR3 length: 14
CDR3 DNA: TGTGCCAGCAGCTTAGGGAGCCCGTCCTACGAGCAGTACTTC
CDR3 protein: CASSLGSPSYEQYF

J gene: TRBJ1-1
clone size: .
V gene: TRBV28
D gene: .
CDR3 length: 15
CDR3 DNA: TGTGCCAGCAGTTTAGTCGAACTTATGAACACTGAAGCTTTCTTT
CDR3 protein: CASSLVELMNTEAFF

J gene: TRBJ2-1
clone size: .
V gene: TRBV7-9
D gene: TRBD2
CDR3 length: 17
CDR3 DNA: TGTGCCAGCAGCTTAGGAAGCGGGGGGTATTTCTACAATGAGCAGTTCTTC
CDR3 protein: CASSLGSGGYFYNEQFF

J gene: TRBJ1-1
clone size: .
V gene: TRBV28
D gene: .
CDR3 length: 14
CDR3 DNA: TGTGCCAGCAGCCGACGACAGTTGAGCACTGAAGCTTTCTTT
CDR3 protein: CASSRRQLSTEAFF

J gene: TRBJ1-2
clone size: .
V gene: TRBV28
D gene: TRBD1
CDR3 length: 18
CDR3 DNA: TGTGCCAGCAGTTTTGCAGGACAGGGGCGCCCTACCATCTATGGCTACACCTTC
CDR3 protein: CASSFAGQGRPTIYGYTF

J gene: TRBJ1-5
clone size: few
V gene: TRBV5-1
D gene: .
CDR3 length: 15
CDR3 DNA: TGCGCCAGCAGCTTAACAGGTTATAGCAATCAGCCCCAGCATTTT
CDR3 protein: CASSLTGYSNQPQHF

J gene: TRBJ2-7
clone size: few
V gene: TRBV19
D gene: TRBD2
CDR3 length: 14
CDR3 DNA: TGTGCCAGTAGTATCTCTAGCGGGGTCTACGAGCAGTACTTC
CDR3 protein: CASSISSGVYEQYF

J gene: TRBJ2-1
clone size: .
V gene: TRBV27
D gene: .
CDR3 length: 16
CDR3 DNA: TGTGCCAGCAGTTTGCAGGGACAAGGGGTCTACAATGAGCAGTTCTTC
CDR3 protein: CASSLQGQGVYNEQFF

J gene: TRBJ2-7
clone size: .
V gene: TRBV5-4
D gene: .
CDR3 length: 15
CDR3 DNA: TGTGCCAGCAGCCTGGGGGCTGTAGGCTCCTACGAGCAGTACTTC
CDR3 protein: CASSLGAVGSYEQYF

J gene: TRBJ1-1
clone size: once
V gene: TRBV5-4
D gene: TRBD1
CDR3 length: 13
CDR3 DNA: TGTGCCAGTAGCGGGACAGGGCGGACTGAAGCTTTCTTT
CDR3 protein: CASSGTGRTEAFF

J gene: TRBJ1-1
clone size: few
V gene: TRBV18
D gene: TRBD1
CDR3 length: 16
CDR3 DNA: TGTGCCAGCTCACCAGCAGGGGGTCCAATGAACACTGAAGCTTTCTTT
CDR3 protein: CASSPAGGPMNTEAFF

J gene: TRBJ1-4
clone size: few
V gene: TRBV7-9
D gene: .
CDR3 length: 15
CDR3 DNA: TGTGCCAGCAGCTTAGTACTGGAATCTAGCGAAAAACTGTTTTTT
CDR3 protein: CASSLVLESSEKLFF

J gene: TRBJ1-3
clone size: few
V gene: TRBV4-2
D gene: .
CDR3 length: 15
CDR3 DNA: TGTGCCAGCAGCCAACAGGGGAGATCTGGAAACACCATATATTTT
CDR3 protein: CASSQQGRSGNTIYF

J gene: TRBJ1-1
clone size: .
V gene: TRBV9
D gene: .
CDR3 length: 14
CDR3 DNA: TGTGCCAGCAGCGTAGAGGGGCTGGGTACTGAAGCTTTCTTT
CDR3 protein: CASSVEGLGTEAFF

J gene: TRBJ2-3
clone size: few
V gene: TRBV7-9
D gene: .
CDR3 length: 15
CDR3 DNA: TGTGCCAGCAGCCCACAGGGTCTTTCCACAGATACGCAGTATTTT
CDR3 protein: CASSPQGLSTDTQYF

J gene: TRBJ1-2
clone size: few
V gene: TRBV7-9
D gene: .
CDR3 length: 15
CDR3 DNA: TGTGCCAGCACCCCGGGGGGCGAGAGGTACTATGGCTACACCTTC
CDR3 protein: CASTPGGERYYGYTF

J gene: TRBJ2-1
clone size: .
V gene: TRBV6-5
D gene: TRBD2
CDR3 length: 15
CDR3 DNA: TGTGCCAGCAGTTCTACCGGACTAGTCTCCATTGAGCAGTTCTTC
CDR3 protein: CASSSTGLVSIEQFF